These T cell receptor beta chains were read from a single sample in a study of CD4+ T cells in melanoma. Measured with immunoSEQ multiplex PCR; TCRdb has only the in-frame clones, and not every one. The sample holds several thousand clones, under 65% seen once. Sequencing was carried out using cells from a culture (not recorded whether cultured in vitro). These receptors came from a human donor with melanoma. Both conserved end residues are part of each CDR3. Fields, in order: D gene, clone size, V gene, J gene, CDR3 DNA, CDR3 protein. The D gene is left open where the match is weak. Some rows have no size entry. The others give once, few or many, or a class for an expanded clone.

>-|few|TRBV7-9|TRBJ1-2
TGTGCCAGCAGCTTAGCCCCCCCCTATGGCTACACCTTC
CASSLAPPYGYTF
>TRBD1|-|TRBV9|TRBJ2-3
TGTGCCAGCGGGGGGACAGGGCGGACAGATACGCAGTATTTT
CASGGTGRTDTQYF
>TRBD2|-|TRBV14|TRBJ2-7
TGTGCCAGCAGCCAAGATCGGACTAGCGGGGGAACCTACGAGCAGTACTTC
CASSQDRTSGGTYEQYF
>-|-|TRBV19|TRBJ1-2
TGTGCCAGTAGTATAACAGGGACGGGGCATGGCTACACCTTC
CASSITGTGHGYTF
>-|few|TRBV7-9|TRBJ2-7
TGTGCCAGCAGCTTAGCAAACGGGAGCTCCTACGAGCAGTACTTC
CASSLANGSSYEQYF
>-|-|TRBV9|TRBJ2-3
TGTGCCAGCAGCCCGCCCGATCCGAGCAGTGCAGATACGCAGTATTTT
CASSPPDPSSADTQYF
>TRBD1|-|TRBV7-2|TRBJ1-1
TGTGCCAGCAGCCTAGACCCCGGGACAGGGAGGACTGAAGCTTTCTTT
CASSLDPGTGRTEAFF
>-|-|TRBV28|TRBJ1-1
TGTGCCAGCAGTTCATCAGGAACAATTGAAGCTTTCTTT
CASSSSGTIEAFF
>-|-|TRBV7-9|TRBJ1-1
TGTGCCAGCAGCTTATGGGAAATAATGAACACTGAAGCTTTCTTT
CASSLWEIMNTEAFF
>-|medium-sized|TRBV15|TRBJ1-1
TGTGCCACCAGCGTACGTACGGGACACCAACACACTGAAGCTTTCTTT
CATSVRTGHQHTEAFF
>-|-|TRBV28|TRBJ1-1
TGTGCCAGCACTCATTCGTTTAGGGGAGGGAACACTGAAGCTTTCTTT
CASTHSFRGGNTEAFF
>TRBD1|-|TRBV7-2|TRBJ2-5
TGTGCCAGCAGCTCCTACGGGACAGGCCAAGAGACCCAGTACTTC
CASSSYGTGQETQYF
>TRBD1|-|TRBV2|TRBJ2-7
TGTGCCAGCAGGGACAGGGCCTACGAGCAGTACTTC
CASRDRAYEQYF
>-|-|TRBV5-6|TRBJ1-5
TGTGCCAGCAGCTCAGACCGGGGCCTCAGCCAGCCCCAGCATTTT
CASSSDRGLSQPQHF
>-|-|TRBV6-6|TRBJ2-1
TGTGCCAGCAGTTACTCGACTGTCTCTAATGAGCAGTTCTTC
CASSYSTVSNEQFF
>-|-|TRBV4-1|TRBJ2-3
TGCGCCAGCAGCCAGGGACGTGCAGATACGCAGTATTTT
CASSQGRADTQYF
>-|-|TRBV6-1|TRBJ1-6
TGTGCCAGCAGTGAAGGAGGCAGCTCTGGGGTTAGCTCCTATAATTCACCCCTCCACTTT
CASSEGGSSGVSSYNSPLHF
>-|-|TRBV29-1|TRBJ1-1
TGCAGCCCCGCGGTCGGACAGATGATTAAATGGAACACTGAAGCTTTCTTT
CSPAVGQMIKWNTEAFF
>-|-|TRBV2|TRBJ1-5
TGTGCCAGCAGTGAACTAGGCGTGGGGGACGGTCAGCCCCAGCATTTT
CASSELGVGDGQPQHF
>-|-|TRBV6-1|TRBJ2-1
TGTGCCAGCAGCAACGACATTGAGCAGTTCTTC
CASSNDIEQFF
>TRBD1|-|TRBV10-3|TRBJ2-2
TGTGCCATCCGCCGACAGGGGGCCACCGGGGAGCTGTTTTTT
CAIRRQGATGELFF
>-|-|TRBV28|TRBJ2-7
TGTGCCAGCAGTTTCAGCTCCTACGAGCAGTACTTC
CASSFSSYEQYF
>-|-|TRBV27|TRBJ1-5
TGTGCCAGCAGCTTTTCCAATCAGCCCCAGCATTTT
CASSFSNQPQHF
>-|-|TRBV9|TRBJ2-2
TGTGCCAGCAGCGTAGAGGGGAGGGAGCTGTTTTTT
CASSVEGRELFF
>TRBD1|few|TRBV2|TRBJ2-5
TGTGCCAGCAGGGACAGGGGCGCAAAAGAGACCCAGTACTTC
CASRDRGAKETQYF
>TRBD1|few|TRBV5-1|TRBJ1-1
TGCGCCAGCAGCTGGGGACAGGACGTCAGTTCTGAAGCTTTCTTT
CASSWGQDVSSEAFF
>-|once|TRBV27|TRBJ1-2
TGTGCCAGCGGGCCGCAGGGGAGAGACTATGGCTACACCTTC
CASGPQGRDYGYTF
>TRBD2|-|TRBV9|TRBJ2-5
TGTGCCAGCAGCGTAGAATACGAGCGGGGGGCTGAGACCCAGTACTTC
CASSVEYERGAETQYF
>-|-|TRBV12-5|TRBJ2-1
TGTGCTAGTGGTTTGGCCGCAGGGTTAAATGAGCAGTTCTTC
CASGLAAGLNEQFF
>-|-|TRBV27|TRBJ1-2
TGTGCCAGCAGTTTAGAGGGTCCCTCGTCCTCCTATGGCTACACCTTC
CASSLEGPSSSYGYTF
>-|-|TRBV19|TRBJ2-5
TGTGCCAGTAGTATGGAGCTAGGGCATCAAGAGACCCAGTACTTC
CASSMELGHQETQYF